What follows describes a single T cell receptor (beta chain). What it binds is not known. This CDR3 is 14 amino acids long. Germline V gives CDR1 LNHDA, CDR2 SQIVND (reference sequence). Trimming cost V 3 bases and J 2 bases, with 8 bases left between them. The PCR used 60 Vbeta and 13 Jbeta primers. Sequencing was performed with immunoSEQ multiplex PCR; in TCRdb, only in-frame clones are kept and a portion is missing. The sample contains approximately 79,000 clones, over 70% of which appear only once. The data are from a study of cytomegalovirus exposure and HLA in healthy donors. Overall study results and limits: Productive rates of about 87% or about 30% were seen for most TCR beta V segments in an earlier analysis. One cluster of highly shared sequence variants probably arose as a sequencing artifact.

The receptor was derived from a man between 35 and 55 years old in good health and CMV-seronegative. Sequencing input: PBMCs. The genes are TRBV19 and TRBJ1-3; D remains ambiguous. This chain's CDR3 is CASSIRGAGNTIYF. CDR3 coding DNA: TGTGCCAGTAGTATTCGTGGAGCTGGAAACACCATATATTTT.